This T cell receptor beta chain was identified in a study of cytomegalovirus exposure and HLA in healthy donors (dated by TCRdb to 2016 to 2017). At the level of the whole study: An earlier analysis of approximately 640 of the donors reported approximately 290 Gb of sequence data and more than 90 million unique TCR beta sequences from about 180 million T cells. The study used immunosequencing to profile the T cell repertoires of more than 650 subjects and linked those repertoires to cytomegalovirus serostatus. Every repertoire in the discovery cohort had been generated on one and the same sequencing platform. In a later genetic analysis, genome-wide SNP genotypes for about three fifths of the roughly 670 donors were used, and that subset was treated as a discovery cohort. To predict cytomegalovirus infection status, the study combined high-throughput TCR immunosequencing, statistical association of individual TCRs with disease status, and machine learning. Around 330 gigabases of sequencing data and around 85 million unique TCR sequences made up an early release that covered 500 to 700 HLA-typed donors. A later analysis re-analyzed previously published TCR beta repertoires from 666 donors and added high-resolution HLA genotyping to study TCR occurrence patterns. In the later analysis, no new phenotypic data were used to find candidate immune exposures; instead, reliance was placed on TCR beta sequences and their occurrence across donors. Typing coverage differed by locus: A, B, C, DRB1 and DQB1 were typed in about 629-640 donors, DQA1 in about 500, DPA1 in 600 to 610, and DPB1 in about 450. Besides the first cohort of some 670 subjects, a separate validation cohort made up of 120 different subjects was used. Donor age, sex, ethnicity and CMV serostatus were compiled alongside the repertoire data. Class I and class II HLA loci were covered by the typing at four-digit resolution. In an earlier analysis of 587 of the donors, high-throughput TCR beta sequencing was used to judge whether each TCR beta V gene segment behaved as functional or pseudogenic. The aim of the study was to test whether cataloging public T cell receptors could identify signatures of past pathogen exposure. Across about 370 genotyped donors of the cohort, an average of approximately 240,000 unique TCR beta nucleotide sequences per donor were sequenced, and 15% to 20% of those sequences were non-productive. Roughly 5 DR-DQ haplotypes were treated as single units for association and clustering because of strong linkage in the cohort. The genetic ancestry cluster associated with self-reported Caucasian donors included roughly four fifths of the 350 to 500 genotyped donors.

CDR3 length: 14 amino acids, cysteine to phenylalanine. Only CDR3 DNA remains: 42 bases, in frame from the first base. V gives up 6 bases and J gives up 1 base, and the segment between their germline ends measures 12 bases. CDR1 and CDR2 are read off the germline V gene as SGHRS and YFSETQ. The cohort consisted of hundreds of healthy bone marrow donors. All cohort members were sampled while nominally healthy, although unrecorded immune exposures were likely present. The donor was CMV seropositive and was included in the group of 250 to 350 seropositive cohort members. Each donor provided a peripheral blood sample, and peripheral blood mononuclear cells were used for TCR beta sequencing. The Qiagen DNeasy Blood Extraction Kit was used to extract genomic DNA from the blood cell samples. The library was generated by the immunoSEQ multiplex PCR assay. A mixture of 60 forward primers for TCR Vbeta segments and 13 reverse primers for TCR Jbeta segments was used in the multiplex PCR. A multiplex PCR assay on genomic DNA amplified the CDR3 region of rearranged TCR beta genes. The Illumina HiSeq System was used to sequence the amplified TCR beta libraries as 87-base-pair reads. Per the source publication's procedure: Across the 600 to 700 repertoires, a later analysis counted 78 million or so unique TCR beta chains, roughly 11 million of which were shared by at least two donors. To remove PCR and sequencing errors, raw reads were error-corrected and collapsed into unique sequences using a nearest-neighbor algorithm that merged closely related sequences. Alignment of CDR3 sequences to IMGT reference sequences was used to assign V, D and J gene segments. Each retained sequence needed at least a six-nucleotide match to both a V gene segment and a J gene segment. Rearrangements were classified as productive when the CDR3 lacked stop codons and remained in frame with V and J, and all other rearrangements were classified as non-productive. CDR3 was defined according to IMGT convention as the region running from the second conserved V-encoded cysteine to the conserved J-encoded phenylalanine. The earlier analysis of some 600 of the donors excluded sequences that lacked an unambiguous match to a single V gene segment. An earlier analysis of some 610 of the donors called V segments functional above 56.7% productive rearrangements and segregating when the between-donor standard deviation exceeded 5%. A statistical classification framework was built to diagnose cytomegalovirus status from the catalog of TCR beta chain sequences. In a later analysis, TCR nucleotide sequences were compared against IMGT/GENE-DB human TR gene sequences so that V and J genes could be assigned. In a later analysis, CDR3 sequences and most-parsimonious VDJ recombination scenarios were assigned using the TCRdist pipeline. In a later analysis, each TCR beta chain was defined by its CDR3 amino acid sequence together with its V-gene family, and reads lacking a unique V-gene family were excluded. As a way to deal with suspected cross-contamination and a sequencing artifact, a later analysis dropped roughly 620 nucleotide sequences that were highly shared and had low generation probability. A later analysis calculated a clonal expansion index for each public chain from normalized within-repertoire ranks of inferred template counts. Generation probabilities in a later analysis came from a VDJ recombination model fitted to out-of-frame rearrangements, and those results were checked against IGoR. Hypergeometric tests were used in a later analysis to score TCR-TCR, TCR-HLA and TCR-CMV co-occurrence, with a repertoire-size bias correction applied to the TCR pairs. To estimate false discovery rates, a later analysis permuted the HLA or CMV assignments 20 times. In a later analysis, co-occurring TCRs were grouped with DBSCAN, and TCRdist sequence similarity was added when clustering was performed within HLA-allele-positive subsets. Co-occurrence clustering excluded repertoires with fewer than 30,000 or more than 120,000 public chains, plus five with anomalous nucleotide sharing. Not all clones reach the TCRdb copy of this immuneACCESS table, which keeps in-frame sequences only. Checked studies attribute under half of the gap to unresolved V genes and leave the rest unexplained. D and trimming were read from the DNA, whereas the V and J calls and clone size are those reported in that table. For this sample the table gives roughly 160,000 clones, of which around 80% were detected only once. Clones ranked in the top ten supply 1% of the sample.

About this clone itself: Its antigen is currently not known. Base qualities are not at hand, and no much larger clone is one base apart.

On the study overall, not on this receptor specifically: In a later analysis, the rate of TCR association differed among HLA loci, with DRB1 alleles having the most associated TCRs and HLA-C alleles having the fewest. V-gene and J-gene trimming of TCR beta chains was associated with a missense DCLRE1C variant in a later genetic analysis, and the association was replicated in an independent cohort. A later analysis reported that several top co-occurrence clusters appeared linked to parvovirus B19, influenza, CMV and Epstein-Barr virus. While some public TCRs were present in many individuals, most TCR sequences turned up only very rarely across donors. A further reported finding was that TCR beta sequences accurately predicted the HLA-A and HLA-B alleles for most subjects in the first cohort. Most CMV-associated TCR beta chains appeared to be HLA-restricted in a later analysis, and the HLA associations seemed to be driven largely by CMV exposure. The 87-base-pair reads could not distinguish some IMGT-functional V segments, including TRBV6-2 and TRBV6-3, so those segments were excluded. The cohort was sequenced for TCR beta chains only, and without alpha or paired-chain data the features that could be detected were limited. In a later analysis, HLA-associated TCR beta chains showed more clonal expansion and lower generation probabilities than non-associated chains that were equally common. Cytomegalovirus status was reported to be diagnosed by the classifier with high specificity and sensitivity in both the original and validation cohorts. Because HLA typing was missing for some donors at each locus, association tests included only the typed subset. The study listed 164 TCR beta chains as associated with cytomegalovirus. At a false discovery rate of 0.05, a later analysis linked 15,000 to 20,000 TCR beta sequences to specific HLA alleles. Strong co-occurrence of HLA alleles, especially DR and DQ, made assigning TCR associations to individual alleles difficult. Correlated functional status among segregating V segments might reflect linkage disequilibrium, but an unknown experimental factor could not be ruled out. The sequencing pipeline was judged likely to have produced a cluster of highly shared sequence variants as a technical artifact. Three of the identified cytomegalovirus-associated TCR beta chains were confirmed in vitro to be specific for cytomegalovirus antigens. Compared with the roughly 700-donor mean, donors in an Asian-associated ancestry cluster had fewer N-insertions in productive TCRs, according to a later genetic analysis. An earlier analysis of approximately 530 of the donors showed that most TCR beta V segments appeared in productive rearrangements either about 87% or about 30% of the time, which broadly matched IMGT annotations. The only immune exposure information available for the cohort was CMV serostatus. Roughly uniform sequencing depth across donors was assumed in presence/absence analyses, although this assumption may not hold. The authors suggested that the approach could potentially be extended to other disease states and immunological phenotypes. Fewer than 20 rarely observed V segments, including chromosome 9 orphons, were excluded from the earlier analysis of about 610 of the donors because counts were too low.

Rearrangement joined TRBV5-1 to TRBJ2-3; the D gene assignment is ambiguous. This receptor was obtained from a woman between 50 and 59 years old in good health and CMV-seropositive. Input material: PBMCs. The CDR3 is CASTIGQRTDTQYF. The nucleotide sequence reads TGCGCCAGCACCATTGGGCAGCGCACAGATACGCAGTATTTT.